This T cell receptor (beta chain) was sequenced during a study of CD8 T cells in Susac syndrome (dated by TCRdb to between 2019 and 2020). Some background on the complete study: Among the sequenced Susac syndrome patients, over five had clinically active disease and 8 or 9 were in clinical remission. At the time of blood withdrawal, Susac syndrome patients were either therapy-naive, taking corticosteroids (with some also receiving IVIg), or on IVIg alone. Whether CD8+ T cell activation and differentiation in Susac syndrome was antigen driven was tested using repertoire sequencing.

Turning to this clonotype: Its antigen is still unknown. Base quality data are lacking; no much larger clone is found one base away.

General conclusions and limits of the study: In patients with Susac syndrome, the CD4+ T cell repertoire showed no detectable clonal expansion. The number of individuals in the TCR sequencing and HLA analysis was recognized as being relatively small.

RNA was extracted using the RNeasy kit, and roughly 0.45 to 1 ug of the RNA was reverse transcribed with random hexamers. The immunoSEQ multiplex PCR assay, which covers 54 Vbeta and 13 Jbeta segments, was used to amplify TCR beta CDR3 regions. Bias from PCR amplification was corrected by using a synthetic template baseline for primer optimization and for computational correction. Per the source publication's procedure: Reads were annotated to V, D and J genes per IMGT and analyzed with immunoSEQ Analyzer, keeping only productive sequences. Clonality was computed as one minus Shannon entropy normalized by log2 of the number of productive unique sequences. For each patient and control, public and private clones were evaluated among the 100 most prevalent clones. A clone was defined as Susac-specific if it was absent from the healthy and MS cohorts, from some 980 published viral clones and from other ImmuneACCESS disease sequences. In-frame beta chains were kept once TCRdb had trimmed the public reads at Q25 with fastp and called clones with MiXCR. Each CDR3 protein gets just one entry, which takes the most common genes and DNA from the rows behind it. Clone size and V and J calls follow TCRdb, not the original study. Within this sample are approximately 210,000 distinct CDR3 sequences, with about 94% of them counted one time only. 0.15% of the sample is held by the ten biggest clonotypes.

Peripheral blood CD8+ and CD4+ T cells from healthy donors, Susac syndrome patients and multiple sclerosis patients were profiled using high-throughput TCR beta sequencing. The Susac syndrome patients fulfilled recently defined diagnostic criteria for definite or probable disease. Bulk CD8+ and CD4+ T cells were purified by magnetic negative isolation, while CD8+ TEMRA cells were enriched using FACS. Blood was drawn into EDTA tubes, processed within 24 hours, and PBMCs were isolated by density gradient centrifugation. PBMCs intended for TCR sequencing were cryopreserved in liquid nitrogen and were subsequently thawed in a 37 degrees C water bath. A purity of at least 90% was achieved for sorted or isolated CD4+, CD8+ and CD8+ TEMRA cells. V loses 3 bases, J loses 2 bases, and the germline ends lie 7 bases apart. The CDR3, cysteine through phenylalanine, is 12 amino acids long. Left in the record is the CDR3 DNA by itself, 36 bases read in frame from the first base. Sequences SQVTM (CDR1) and ANQGSEA (CDR2) are obtained from the germline V gene.

The rearrangement combines TRBV29-1 with TRBJ2-5, with no confidently assigned D gene. Specimen: CD4+ T cells from PBMCs. The receptor was derived from a human donor with Susac syndrome. The sequenced DNA is TGCAGCGTTGAGGTTGGGCAAGAGACCCAGTACTTC. Its protein reads: CSVEVGQETQYF.